These T cell receptor beta chains were read from a single sample in a study of blood T cell repertoires in COVID-19. The protocol was immunoSEQ multiplex PCR, while the TCRdb copy is restricted to in-frame clones and leaves out a portion. This sample has more than 200,000 clones, with around 84% found just once. Sequencing was carried out using peripheral blood. All receptors come from a woman aged 60-75 years with COVID-19, enrolled during active disease. CDR3s include the opening cysteine and the closing phenylalanine or tryptophan. D genes are given only for firm matches. The size of a clone is reported for some rows only, either as once, few or many, or as a class for expanded clones.

CDR3 DNA: TGTGCCAGCAGCTTAGCCGGTGGGGCGGAGACCCAGTACTTC
CDR3 protein: CASSLAGGAETQYF
V gene: TRBV7-9
clone size: .
J gene: TRBJ2-5
D gene: .

CDR3 DNA: TGCGCCAGCAGCAATAGCCTGGACAGGGGGCTCTCTGGGGCCAACGTCCTGACTTTC
CDR3 protein: CASSNSLDRGLSGANVLTF
V gene: TRBV5-1
clone size: .
J gene: TRBJ2-6
D gene: TRBD1

CDR3 DNA: TGTGCCAGCACGACGCTAGCGGGAGGGCCCGGGGAGCTGTTTTTT
CDR3 protein: CASTTLAGGPGELFF
V gene: TRBV2
clone size: .
J gene: TRBJ2-2
D gene: TRBD2

CDR3 DNA: TGTGCCAGCAGTTACGCGGGGTCACCCCTCCACTTT
CDR3 protein: CASSYAGSPLHF
V gene: TRBV6-2/TRBV6-3
clone size: .
J gene: TRBJ1-6
D gene: .

CDR3 DNA: TGCGCCAGCAGCCCGATGACAGGGCGCAATGAGCAGTTCTTC
CDR3 protein: CASSPMTGRNEQFF
V gene: TRBV5-1
clone size: .
J gene: TRBJ2-1
D gene: TRBD1

CDR3 DNA: TGTGCCAGCAGCTTATTAGCGGGGGTATACAATGAGCAGTTCTTC
CDR3 protein: CASSLLAGVYNEQFF
V gene: TRBV7-9
clone size: once
J gene: TRBJ2-1
D gene: TRBD2

CDR3 DNA: TGTGCCAGCAGTTTATGGACAGGGGGAAATGAAAAACTGTTTTTT
CDR3 protein: CASSLWTGGNEKLFF
V gene: TRBV27
clone size: once
J gene: TRBJ1-4
D gene: TRBD1

CDR3 DNA: TGTGCCAGCAGTTCCAGCGGGGGGGCAGGCAGCACTGAAGCTTTCTTT
CDR3 protein: CASSSSGGAGSTEAFF
V gene: TRBV21-1
clone size: .
J gene: TRBJ1-1
D gene: .

CDR3 DNA: TGCAGCGTTGAGCTACTAAACACTGAAGCTTTCTTT
CDR3 protein: CSVELLNTEAFF
V gene: TRBV29-1
clone size: .
J gene: TRBJ1-1
D gene: .

CDR3 DNA: TGTGCCTGGAGGGACAGGGGGGAAGCTTTCTTT
CDR3 protein: CAWRDRGEAFF
V gene: TRBV30
clone size: .
J gene: TRBJ1-1
D gene: TRBD1

CDR3 DNA: TGTGCCAGCAGCTTAGGGGCCGGACGGGATGGGAACACCATATATTTT
CDR3 protein: CASSLGAGRDGNTIYF
V gene: TRBV7-2
clone size: .
J gene: TRBJ1-3
D gene: .

CDR3 DNA: TGTGCCAGCAGCCCCTCCGGGACTAGCGGATACAATGAGCAGTTCTTC
CDR3 protein: CASSPSGTSGYNEQFF
V gene: TRBV5-5
clone size: .
J gene: TRBJ2-1
D gene: TRBD2

CDR3 DNA: TGTGCCAGCAGGTTTGGGACAGGGGGCGCTGGGGAGCAGTACTTC
CDR3 protein: CASRFGTGGAGEQYF
V gene: TRBV2
clone size: .
J gene: TRBJ2-7
D gene: TRBD1

CDR3 DNA: TGTGCCATCAGTGAGTCTGGTAGAGAGAGTGTGTTCTTC
CDR3 protein: CAISESGRESVFF
V gene: TRBV10-3
clone size: .
J gene: TRBJ2-1
D gene: .

CDR3 DNA: TGTGCCAGCAGTTACCCACAGGGACAGGTGACCTACGAGCAGTACTTC
CDR3 protein: CASSYPQGQVTYEQYF
V gene: TRBV6-2/TRBV6-3
clone size: .
J gene: TRBJ2-7
D gene: TRBD1

CDR3 DNA: TGTGCCAGCAGGGCCCTAGCGGGAATCACAGATACGCAGTATTTT
CDR3 protein: CASRALAGITDTQYF
V gene: TRBV6-5
clone size: .
J gene: TRBJ2-3
D gene: TRBD2

CDR3 DNA: TGTGCCAGCAGTTTGACAGGGGGCTACGAGCAGTACTTC
CDR3 protein: CASSLTGGYEQYF
V gene: TRBV12-3/TRBV12-4
clone size: .
J gene: TRBJ2-7
D gene: TRBD1

CDR3 DNA: TGTGCCAGTAGTATAGCGGACATTGGGACTGGAAACACCATATATTTT
CDR3 protein: CASSIADIGTGNTIYF
V gene: TRBV19
clone size: .
J gene: TRBJ1-3
D gene: .

CDR3 DNA: TGTGCCAGCAGTCTCCGGGACAGGGGTGCCTACGAGCAGTACTTC
CDR3 protein: CASSLRDRGAYEQYF
V gene: TRBV27
clone size: once
J gene: TRBJ2-7
D gene: TRBD1

CDR3 DNA: TGTGCCAGTAGTATAGATATACGAGGAGATTATGGCTACACCTTC
CDR3 protein: CASSIDIRGDYGYTF
V gene: TRBV19
clone size: .
J gene: TRBJ1-2
D gene: .

CDR3 DNA: TGCGCCAGCAGCCAAGGACTTTATAGCAATCAGCCCCAGCATTTT
CDR3 protein: CASSQGLYSNQPQHF
V gene: TRBV4-1
clone size: .
J gene: TRBJ1-5
D gene: .

CDR3 DNA: TGCAGCGTTGGCGGGTCGTCCTACGAGCAGTACTTC
CDR3 protein: CSVGGSSYEQYF
V gene: TRBV29-1
clone size: .
J gene: TRBJ2-7
D gene: .

CDR3 DNA: TGTGCCAGCAGTTTATGGCTAGCGGGAGGCAATGAGCAGTTCTTC
CDR3 protein: CASSLWLAGGNEQFF
V gene: TRBV27
clone size: few
J gene: TRBJ2-1
D gene: TRBD2

CDR3 DNA: TGTGCCAGCAGCTCCAAGACTAGCGGGAGAATCGATGAGCAGTTCTTC
CDR3 protein: CASSSKTSGRIDEQFF
V gene: TRBV5-4
clone size: .
J gene: TRBJ2-1
D gene: TRBD2

CDR3 DNA: TGCGCCAGCAGCTCCCGGGACACCCTAGCCAAAAACATTCAGTACTTC
CDR3 protein: CASSSRDTLAKNIQYF
V gene: TRBV5-1
clone size: .
J gene: TRBJ2-4
D gene: .

CDR3 DNA: TGTGCCAGCAGGACCCGGAACGGCCGGGACAGGGTGGCTGATACGCAGTATTTT
CDR3 protein: CASRTRNGRDRVADTQYF
V gene: TRBV7-9
clone size: .
J gene: TRBJ2-3
D gene: TRBD1

CDR3 DNA: TGCGCCAGCAGCCAAGGGACAATTAGCAATCAGCCCCAGCATTTT
CDR3 protein: CASSQGTISNQPQHF
V gene: TRBV4-1
clone size: once
J gene: TRBJ1-5
D gene: .

CDR3 DNA: TGCGCCAGCAGCCCTATGGACAGGGTCACCGGGGAGCTGTTTTTT
CDR3 protein: CASSPMDRVTGELFF
V gene: TRBV5-1
clone size: few
J gene: TRBJ2-2
D gene: TRBD1

CDR3 DNA: TGCGCCAGCAGCCCAGGACAGGTACTCAATGAAAAACTGTTTTTT
CDR3 protein: CASSPGQVLNEKLFF
V gene: TRBV5-1
clone size: .
J gene: TRBJ1-4
D gene: TRBD1

CDR3 DNA: TGTGCCACCAGCACCGACAGAGGAAGACTAGCGGATAACACCGGGGAGCTGTTTTTT
CDR3 protein: CATSTDRGRLADNTGELFF
V gene: TRBV15
clone size: .
J gene: TRBJ2-2
D gene: TRBD2

CDR3 DNA: TGTGCCAGCAGCTTAGCGACAGGACATGAAGGCTACACCTTC
CDR3 protein: CASSLATGHEGYTF
V gene: TRBV7-9
clone size: .
J gene: TRBJ1-2
D gene: .

CDR3 DNA: TGTGCCAGTAGAAGACTAGCCACCGGGGAGCTGTTTTTT
CDR3 protein: CASRRLATGELFF
V gene: TRBV12-3/TRBV12-4
clone size: few
J gene: TRBJ2-2
D gene: TRBD2

CDR3 DNA: TGTGCCAGCAGTGACTCGAAAGAATCGGGGCAGCCCCAGCATTTT
CDR3 protein: CASSDSKESGQPQHF
V gene: TRBV6-4
clone size: .
J gene: TRBJ1-5
D gene: .

CDR3 DNA: TGTGCCAGCAGCGTCGACAGGGCGAATGGCTACACCTTC
CDR3 protein: CASSVDRANGYTF
V gene: TRBV5-4
clone size: .
J gene: TRBJ1-2
D gene: TRBD1

CDR3 DNA: TGTGCCTGGAGTCTCGGACAGGGATCCTCGAATAGCAATCAGCCCCAGCATTTT
CDR3 protein: CAWSLGQGSSNSNQPQHF
V gene: TRBV30
clone size: .
J gene: TRBJ1-5
D gene: TRBD1

CDR3 DNA: TGTGCCAGCAGTTTATCAGGGAAGAGGACTGAAGCTTTCTTT
CDR3 protein: CASSLSGKRTEAFF
V gene: TRBV28
clone size: .
J gene: TRBJ1-1
D gene: .

CDR3 DNA: TGTGCCAGCAGTTACGGGACACGGGTAGGAGATACGCAGTATTTT
CDR3 protein: CASSYGTRVGDTQYF
V gene: TRBV6-2/TRBV6-3
clone size: .
J gene: TRBJ2-3
D gene: .

CDR3 DNA: TGTGCCAGCAGCAGGACAGGGGAGGCGACTGAAGCTTTCTTT
CDR3 protein: CASSRTGEATEAFF
V gene: TRBV5-5
clone size: few
J gene: TRBJ1-1
D gene: TRBD1

CDR3 DNA: TGTGCCAGCAGCCCGAAGACAGGGGGATTGAATCAGCCCCAGCATTTT
CDR3 protein: CASSPKTGGLNQPQHF
V gene: TRBV3-1/TRBV3-2
clone size: .
J gene: TRBJ1-5
D gene: TRBD1

CDR3 DNA: TGTGCCACCAGTGGGGGCGGGGAAAATCAGCCCCAGCATTTT
CDR3 protein: CATSGGGENQPQHF
V gene: TRBV24-1
clone size: once
J gene: TRBJ1-5
D gene: .

CDR3 DNA: TGTGCCAGCAGTTACCGTACAGGATCCTACACCTTC
CDR3 protein: CASSYRTGSYTF
V gene: TRBV6-5
clone size: .
J gene: TRBJ1-2
D gene: .

CDR3 DNA: TGTGCCAGTAGTATAAGGATCACCTCGGGTGGCAATCAGCCCCAGCATTTT
CDR3 protein: CASSIRITSGGNQPQHF
V gene: TRBV19
clone size: .
J gene: TRBJ1-5
D gene: .

CDR3 DNA: TGTGCCAGCAGCCTTAACAGGGGTAGTTCACCCCTCCACTTT
CDR3 protein: CASSLNRGSSPLHF
V gene: TRBV14
clone size: .
J gene: TRBJ1-6
D gene: TRBD1

CDR3 DNA: TGTGCCAGCAGTGAAGGAGGGACAGGGTTTGGCTACACCTTC
CDR3 protein: CASSEGGTGFGYTF
V gene: TRBV6-1
clone size: .
J gene: TRBJ1-2
D gene: TRBD1

CDR3 DNA: TGTGCCAGCAGCCGAGGGACTAGCGGGAGGGTTAATGAGCAGTTCTTC
CDR3 protein: CASSRGTSGRVNEQFF
V gene: TRBV3-1/TRBV3-2
clone size: .
J gene: TRBJ2-1
D gene: TRBD2

CDR3 DNA: TGTGCCAGCAGTGATTCAGGGCCTGGGACCCAGTACTTC
CDR3 protein: CASSDSGPGTQYF
V gene: TRBV2
clone size: few
J gene: TRBJ2-5
D gene: .

CDR3 DNA: TGTGCCAGCAGCGTAAAATCGGTCCCCTACAATGAGCAGTTCTTC
CDR3 protein: CASSVKSVPYNEQFF
V gene: TRBV27
clone size: .
J gene: TRBJ2-1
D gene: .

CDR3 DNA: TGTGCCAGCAGCCAAGTGGCCGGTCGGCTAGCCGATGAGCAGTTCTTC
CDR3 protein: CASSQVAGRLADEQFF
V gene: TRBV4-2
clone size: .
J gene: TRBJ2-1
D gene: .

CDR3 DNA: TGCAGCTATCGGGACAGCAGGGCTGAAGCTTTCTTT
CDR3 protein: CSYRDSRAEAFF
V gene: TRBV29-1
clone size: .
J gene: TRBJ1-1
D gene: TRBD1

CDR3 DNA: TGTGCCAGCAGTGGCAATTACAGGGGAAACGAGCAGTACTTC
CDR3 protein: CASSGNYRGNEQYF
V gene: TRBV9
clone size: .
J gene: TRBJ2-7
D gene: TRBD1

CDR3 DNA: TGTGCCAGCTCAGCGCCCAGCGGGCGGAACACTGAAGCTTTCTTT
CDR3 protein: CASSAPSGRNTEAFF
V gene: TRBV18
clone size: .
J gene: TRBJ1-1
D gene: .

CDR3 DNA: TGTGCCAGCAGCTTATGGGGCGGGAGGGGTGATGAGCAGTTCTTC
CDR3 protein: CASSLWGGRGDEQFF
V gene: TRBV7-3
clone size: .
J gene: TRBJ2-1
D gene: TRBD2

CDR3 DNA: TGTGCCAGCAGTCCAACAGGAATCTCCTACAATGAGCAGTTCTTC
CDR3 protein: CASSPTGISYNEQFF
V gene: TRBV6-5
clone size: .
J gene: TRBJ2-1
D gene: .

CDR3 DNA: TGCAGCGTTGATTCGAGCGGTATGAACACTGAAGCTTTCTTT
CDR3 protein: CSVDSSGMNTEAFF
V gene: TRBV29-1
clone size: few
J gene: TRBJ1-1
D gene: .

CDR3 DNA: TGTGCCAGTACCCAGTCCCAGACTACTGAAGCTTTCTTT
CDR3 protein: CASTQSQTTEAFF
V gene: TRBV19
clone size: few
J gene: TRBJ1-1
D gene: .

CDR3 DNA: TGTGCTAGTGGTTTGGTCAACACCGGGACTAGGACAGAGACCCAGTACTTC
CDR3 protein: CASGLVNTGTRTETQYF
V gene: TRBV12-5
clone size: .
J gene: TRBJ2-5
D gene: TRBD2

CDR3 DNA: TGTGCCAGCAGTCCGCCGGACAGGGCCAAAGAGACCCAGTACTTC
CDR3 protein: CASSPPDRAKETQYF
V gene: TRBV27
clone size: .
J gene: TRBJ2-5
D gene: TRBD1

CDR3 DNA: TGCGCCAGCAGCTTGGCAGGGGTGACCGGGGAGCTGTTTTTT
CDR3 protein: CASSLAGVTGELFF
V gene: TRBV5-1
clone size: .
J gene: TRBJ2-2
D gene: .

CDR3 DNA: TGTGCCTGGAGCGGACCCCCGGGGACTGAAGCTTTCTTT
CDR3 protein: CAWSGPPGTEAFF
V gene: TRBV30
clone size: few
J gene: TRBJ1-1
D gene: .

CDR3 DNA: TGTGCCAGCTCCCGGGGGGGGCTGGGCGGGGGCTACACCTTC
CDR3 protein: CASSRGGLGGGYTF
V gene: TRBV28
clone size: once
J gene: TRBJ1-2
D gene: .